This T cell receptor (beta chain) appears in the sequencing data of a study of cytomegalovirus exposure and HLA in healthy donors. Regarding the study as a whole: Reports credit the classifier with highly specific, highly sensitive diagnosis of cytomegalovirus status. Within the 90 to 150 validation repertoires, first-cohort TCR clusters tended to co-occur, according to a later analysis.

The donors were members of the validation cohort comprising some 130 subjects, separate from the approximately 630-subject first cohort. With regard to this clone: Its antigen is not identified.

Some clones are missing from TCRdb's copy, which holds only in-frame ones; the method was immunoSEQ multiplex PCR. Here the sample spans about 170,000 clones, nearly 90% being singletons. This CDR3 is 15 amino acids long. The V and J ends lost 4 bases and 5 bases, in that order; junction bases with no gene match: 8. CDR1 is MRHNA and CDR2 is SNTAGT in the germline V gene. This TCR was sampled from a woman aged 18-29 years in good health and CMV-seropositive. Sequenced input: PBMCs. The V call is TRBV6-4, the J call TRBJ2-5; 9 nucleotides agree with TRBD2. CDR3 loop: CASSVRGRAVETQYF. The CDR3 DNA reads TGTGCCAGCAGTGTGCGCGGGAGGGCCGTGGAGACCCAGTACTTC.